This T cell receptor (beta chain) is from a study of cytomegalovirus exposure and HLA in healthy donors. Comments on this clone: Its antigen is still unknown.

Study-level points and caveats: Presence/absence results assume similar sequencing depth per donor, which may not hold. Further analysis was carried out later, and it showed several of the most significant clusters appearing linked to common viral pathogens. Investigators reported 164 TCR beta chains as tied to cytomegalovirus.

The primer mix had 60 Vbeta and 13 Jbeta primers. Method: immunoSEQ multiplex PCR; TCRdb's copy keeps in-frame clones and lacks some. In the table there are hundreds of thousands of clones, approximately 88% of which are singletons. Germline V gene lookup returns CDR1 SGHRS and CDR2 YFSETQ. The germline V and J ends were trimmed by 2 bases and 4 bases, with 13 bases remaining between them. The CDR3 loop spans 15 amino acids. The sequence was obtained from a boy younger than 10 in good health and CMV-seronegative. Material: PBMCs. The V call is TRBV5-1, the J call TRBJ1-5; D not certain. The DNA for the CDR3 is TGCGCCAGCAGCTTTGGGCCCGGCCCTAATCAGCCCCAGCATTTT. Translated: CASSFGPGPNQPQHF. The variable domain in full, with the rest retrieved from reference TRBV5-1 and TRBJ1-5, is KAGVTQTPRYLIKTRGQQVTLSCSPISGHRSVSWYQQTPGQGLQFLFEYFSETQRNKGNFPGRFSGRQFSNSRSEMNVSTLELGDSALYLCASSFGPGPNQPQHFGDGTRLSIL.